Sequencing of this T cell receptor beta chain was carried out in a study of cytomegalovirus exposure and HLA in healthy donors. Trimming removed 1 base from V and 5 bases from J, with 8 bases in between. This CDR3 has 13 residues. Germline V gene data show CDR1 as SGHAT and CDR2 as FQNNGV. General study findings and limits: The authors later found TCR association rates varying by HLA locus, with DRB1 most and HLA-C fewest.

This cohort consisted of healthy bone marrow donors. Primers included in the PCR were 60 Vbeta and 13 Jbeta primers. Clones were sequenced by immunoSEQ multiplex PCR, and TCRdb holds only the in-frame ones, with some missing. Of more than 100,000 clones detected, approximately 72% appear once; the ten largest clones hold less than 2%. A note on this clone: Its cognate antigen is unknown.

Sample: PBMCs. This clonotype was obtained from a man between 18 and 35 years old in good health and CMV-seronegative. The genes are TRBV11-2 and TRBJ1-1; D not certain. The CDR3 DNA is TGTGCCAGCAGCTTAGGGCCGCAAACTGAAGCTTTCTTT. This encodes CASSLGPQTEAFF.